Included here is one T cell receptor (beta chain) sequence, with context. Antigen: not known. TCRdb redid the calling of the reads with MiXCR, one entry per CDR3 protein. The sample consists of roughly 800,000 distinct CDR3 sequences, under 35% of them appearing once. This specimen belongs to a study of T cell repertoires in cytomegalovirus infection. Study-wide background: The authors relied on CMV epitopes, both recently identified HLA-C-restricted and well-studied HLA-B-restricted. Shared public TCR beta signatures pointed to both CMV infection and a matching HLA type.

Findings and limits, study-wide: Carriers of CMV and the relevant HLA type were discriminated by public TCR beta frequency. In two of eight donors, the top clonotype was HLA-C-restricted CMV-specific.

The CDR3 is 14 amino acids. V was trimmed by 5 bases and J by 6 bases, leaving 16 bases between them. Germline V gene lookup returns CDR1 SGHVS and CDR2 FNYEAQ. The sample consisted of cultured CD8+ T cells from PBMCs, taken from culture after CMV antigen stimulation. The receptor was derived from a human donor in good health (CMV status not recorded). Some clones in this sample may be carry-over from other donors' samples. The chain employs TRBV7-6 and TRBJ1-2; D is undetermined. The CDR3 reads CASSPSPPPDGYTF. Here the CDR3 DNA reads TGTGCCAGCAGCCCCTCCCCCCCCCCTGATGGCTACACCTTC. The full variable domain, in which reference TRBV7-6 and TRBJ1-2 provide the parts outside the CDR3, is GAGVSQSPRYKVTKRGQDVALRCDPISGHVSLYWYRQALGQGPEFLTYFNYEAQQDKSGLPNDRFSAERPEGSISTLTIQRTEQRDSAMYRCASSPSPPPDGYTFGSGTRLTVV.